This TCR beta chain was profiled in a study of blood T cell repertoires in COVID-19. The CDR3 spans 14 residues. CDR1 is SGDLS and CDR2 is YYNGEE in the germline V gene. Trimming left V 3 bases short and J 0 bases short, with 7 bases between. Generated by immunoSEQ multiplex PCR, the TCRdb table keeps only in-frame clones and is missing some. Among 100,000 to 150,000 clones listed, around 88% were seen once. The specimen sequenced was peripheral blood. The V and J genes are TRBV9 and TRBJ1-3; no clear D gene. The TCR was taken from a man in his fifties with acute or convalescent COVID-19. CDR3 DNA: TGTGCCAGCAGCGAGACGGGCTCTGGAAACACCATATATTTT. It codes for CASSETGSGNTIYF.